These 20 T cell receptor beta chains were sequenced from one sample in a study of T cell responses to AZD1222 COVID-19 vaccine. Libraries were prepared by immunoSEQ multiplex PCR; TCRdb keeps only in-frame clonotypes and omits some of them. The sample yields about 150,000 clones, over 85% seen once. The sequenced sample was peripheral blood, obtained on day 0 of AZD1222 vaccination. The receptors come from an adult in good health.

The table lists this clone with a few counts. The J gene is TRBJ1-5, the V gene TRBV10-3, with a possible D match to TRBD1 (5 bases). V lost 5 bases, J lost 2 bases, and 13 bases lay in between. There are 15 residues in the CDR3. Germline CDR1 reads ENHRY; CDR2 reads SYGVKD. CDR3 region: CAISTGTGRNQPQHF. The CDR3 coding sequence is TGTGCCATCAGTACCGGGACGGGACGCAATCAGCCCCAGCATTTT.

This rearrangement joins TRBV7-2 to TRBJ2-1, with 15 bases fitting TRBD2. CDR3 size: 19 residues. V dropped 4 bases and J dropped 0; count of bases not matched to a gene: 7. The germline V gene encodes CDR1 SGHTA and CDR2 FQGNSA. The CDR3 is CASSSPGLAGGSSYNEQFF. In nucleotides, the CDR3 is TGTGCCAGCAGCTCACCGGGACTAGCGGGGGGCAGCTCCTACAATGAGCAGTTCTTC. The full variable domain, its missing parts supplied by reference TRBV7-2 and TRBJ2-1, is GAGVSQSPSNKVTEKGKDVELRCDPISGHTALYWYRQSLGQGLEFLIYFQGNSAPDKSGLPSDRFSAERTGGSVSTLTIQRTQQEDSAVYLCASSSPGLAGGSSYNEQFFGPGTRLTVL.

J is TRBJ2-4 and V is TRBV6-5, with 10 bases matching TRBD2. CDR1 MNHEY and CDR2 SVGAGI come from the germline V gene. Losses at the gene ends were 4 bases for V and 6 bases for J; bases not matched to a gene: 9. CDR3 length: 16 amino acids. The CDR3 spells CASSSLSGRAVNIQYF. CDR3 coding DNA: TGTGCCAGCAGTTCTTTAAGCGGGAGGGCCGTAAACATTCAGTACTTC.

Written as DNA, the CDR3 is TGTGCCAGCAGTCAGCGGGGATCAGAGACCCAGTACTTC. This translates into CASSQRGSETQYF. The chain employs TRBV5-4 and TRBJ2-5; 7 bases match TRBD2. V shed 5 bases and J 4 bases; nucleotides not matched to a gene: 5. Germline CDR1 is SGHNT and CDR2 is YYREEE (reference sequence). The CDR3 is made up of 13 amino acids.

The gene calls are TRBV6-6 and TRBJ2-7; unclear D gene. The CDR3 extends over 16 amino acids. The germline V gene encodes CDR1 MNHNY and CDR2 SVGAGI (reference sequence). V was trimmed by 0 bases and J by 4 bases, leaving 16 bases between them. The CDR3 bases are TGTGCCAGCAGTTACTCCAGTTTAACCTCCTGGTACGAGCAGTACTTC. This encodes CASSYSSLTSWYEQYF.

The chain links TRBV6-2 or TRBV6-3 to TRBJ2-1; 11 nucleotides agree with TRBD2. The length of the CDR3 is 19 residues. The trim removed 0 bases at V and 1 base at J, leaving 8 bases unmatched. Germline lookup yields CDR1 MNHEY and CDR2 SVGEGT. The CDR3 bases are TGTGCCAGCAGTTACTCGATTGCTCCTAGCGGGGGGTCCTACAATGAGCAGTTCTTC. It codes for CASSYSIAPSGGSYNEQFF.

This rearrangement joins TRBV4-1 to TRBJ1-3; possible D gene TRBD1, 5 bases. This CDR3 has 18 residues. With 0 bases removed from V and 0 bases from J, the gap between germline ends came to 15 bases. Looked up from germline, CDR1 is MGHRA and CDR2 is YSYEKL. The DNA for the CDR3 is TGCGCCAGCAGCCAAGAACCCCCCAGGGCGATCTCTGGAAACACCATATATTTT. This codes for CASSQEPPRAISGNTIYF.

The CDR3 region is CASSPGAVEPLHF. The CDR3 DNA reads TGTGCCAGCTCCCCGGGGGCGGTTGAACCCCTCCACTTT. J is TRBJ1-6 and V is TRBV18, with D perhaps matching TRBD1 (6 bases). The V and J ends lost 6 bases and 12 bases respectively, with 15 bases between them. Germline V CDR1 and CDR2: KGHSH, LQKENI. The CDR3 has 13 amino acids. Using reference TRBV18 and TRBJ1-6 for the parts outside the CDR3, the full variable domain is NAGVMQNPRHLVRRRGQEARLRCSPMKGHSHVYWYRQLPEEGLKFMVYLQKENIIDESGMPKERFSAEFPKEGPSILRIQQVVRGDSAAYFCASSPGAVEPLHFGNGTRLTVT.

This sequence joins TRBV7-9 and TRBJ2-2, with 14 nucleotides matching TRBD2. Trimming took 11 bases from V and 7 from J; bases not matched to a gene: 9. CDR1 is SEHNR and CDR2 is FQNEAQ in the germline V gene (reference sequence). The CDR3 loop spans 15 amino acids. The CDR3, as DNA: TGTGCCGGAGAACCGGGACTAGCGGGAGTCGGGGAGCTGTTTTTT. Protein: CAGEPGLAGVGELFF.

The V gene is TRBV29-1, the J gene TRBJ1-2; D might be TRBD1 (5 bases). Looked up from germline, CDR1 is SQVTM and CDR2 is ANQGSEA. The CDR3 runs to 16 residues. V was pared by 1 base and J by 4 bases, with 19 bases between. The CDR3 region is CSVEVGLWQGGYGYTF. As DNA, the CDR3 is TGCAGCGTTGAAGTTGGGCTGTGGCAGGGTGGCTATGGCTACACCTTC.

This rearrangement joins TRBV27 to TRBJ2-7, with 9 nucleotides matching TRBD1. The germline V gene has CDR1 MNHEY and CDR2 SMNVEV (reference sequence). The J segment lost 3 bases and the V segment lost 5 bases, leaving 11 bases of the junction unmatched. The CDR3 consists of 16 residues. The CDR3 DNA is TGTGCCAGCAGTCCTTTTAAGGGGACAGGGAGCTACGAGCAGTACTTC. This translates into CASSPFKGTGSYEQYF.

The J gene is TRBJ1-1, the V gene TRBV27; D gene uncertain. The V end lost 5 bases, the J end lost 5 bases, and 18 bases lay between the germline ends. This CDR3 is built from 15 residues. The germline V gene encodes CDR1 MNHEY and CDR2 SMNVEV (reference sequence). CDR3 in amino acids: CASSHTQTFLTEAFF. CDR3 in DNA: TGTGCCAGCAGTCACACCCAGACGTTTCTTACTGAAGCTTTCTTT.

The chain employs TRBV13 and TRBJ1-1; TRBD1 agrees at 7 bases. The CDR3 covers 13 residues. The V and J ends lost 5 bases and 5 bases, in that order; junction bases with no gene match: 5. Germline CDR1 and CDR2: PRHDT and FYEKMQ (reference sequence). CDR3 in DNA: TGTGCCAGCAGCGCCTCAGGGGGAACTGAAGCTTTCTTT. This codes for CASSASGGTEAFF. The full variable domain, in which reference TRBV13 and TRBJ1-1 provide the parts outside the CDR3, is AAGVIQSPRHLIKEKRETATLKCYPIPRHDTVYWYQQGPGQDPQFLISFYEKMQSDKGSIPDRFSAQQFSDYHSELNMSSLELGDSALYFCASSASGGTEAFFGQGTRLTVV.

V is TRBV4-2 and J is TRBJ2-7, with TRBD2 identical over 10 bases. Per germline, CDR1 LGHNA and CDR2 YNFKEQ. The CDR3 loop spans 19 amino acids. Trimming at V came to 1 base and at J to 2 bases, leaving 14 bases not matched to a gene. DNA of the CDR3: TGTGCCAGCAGCCAAGCAGTCTACGGACTAGCGGATTTTACCTACGAGCAGTACTTC. Translated, it gives CASSQAVYGLADFTYEQYF.

This sequence joins TRBV29-1 and TRBJ2-7; weak D call: TRBD2 (6 bases). Germline V lookup: CDR1 SQVTM, CDR2 ANQGSEA. The CDR3 has 13 amino acids. Trimming shortened V by 7 bases and J by 2 bases, and 15 bases separated the two germline ends. In DNA, the CDR3 is TGCAGCGGTATAGGGGACTCTACCTACGAGCAGTACTTC. This sequence encodes CSGIGDSTYEQYF.

The chain joins TRBV6-1 to TRBJ1-2; D is undetermined. From germline, CDR1 is MNHNS and CDR2 SASEGT. CDR3 length: 14 amino acids. The V end was cut by 2 bases, the J end by 5 bases, with 12 bases between. The DNA of the CDR3 is TGTGCCAGCAGTGAATCCAGTGGGTGGTATGGCTACACCTTC. Encoded protein: CASSESSGWYGYTF.

The chain recombines TRBV7-3 with TRBJ1-5; maybe TRBD1 (6 bases). CDR1 SGHTA and CDR2 FQGTGA come from the germline V gene. Deletions cut 3 bases from V and 4 bases from J, with 7 bases between. The CDR3 runs 13 residues. CDR3 nucleotides: TGTGCCAGCAGCTTCGACAGGAATCAGCCCCAGCATTTT. Protein: CASSFDRNQPQHF.

The chain is built from TRBV19 and TRBJ1-4; maybe TRBD1 (5 bases). V lost 8 bases and J 3 bases, leaving 19 bases between the germline ends. Germline values: CDR1 LNHDA, CDR2 SQIVND (reference sequence). The CDR3 covers 16 residues. Here the CDR3 DNA reads TGTGCCAGTCCTCGGAGGGCCAGGGAAGCTAATGAAAAACTGTTTTTT. Its protein is CASPRRAREANEKLFF.

V gene TRBV9 combines with J gene TRBJ2-2, with a tentative D call TRBD2 (5 bases). The V gene's germline CDR1 is SGDLS and CDR2 YYNGEE. Trimming stripped 3 bases from V and 0 bases from J, with 6 bases between. CDR3 length: 14 residues. The CDR3: CASSGGANTGELFF. The CDR3 nucleotides are TGTGCCAGCAGCGGGGGAGCGAACACCGGGGAGCTGTTTTTT. Based on the CDR3 plus reference TRBV9 and TRBJ2-2, the full variable domain is DSGVTQTPKHLITATGQRVTLRCSPRSGDLSVYWYQQSLDQGLQFLIQYYNGEERAKGNILERFSAQQFPDLHSELNLSSLELGDSALYFCASSGGANTGELFFGEGSRLTVL.

The rearrangement joins TRBV13 to TRBJ2-1, with D unclear. V was cut by 1 base and J by 1 base, with 8 bases left in between. This CDR3 has 15 amino acids. Germline V gives CDR1 PRHDT, CDR2 FYEKMQ (reference sequence). The CDR3 is CASSLDPGSYNEQFF. The CDR3 nucleotides read TGTGCCAGCAGCTTAGACCCCGGGTCCTACAATGAGCAGTTCTTC.